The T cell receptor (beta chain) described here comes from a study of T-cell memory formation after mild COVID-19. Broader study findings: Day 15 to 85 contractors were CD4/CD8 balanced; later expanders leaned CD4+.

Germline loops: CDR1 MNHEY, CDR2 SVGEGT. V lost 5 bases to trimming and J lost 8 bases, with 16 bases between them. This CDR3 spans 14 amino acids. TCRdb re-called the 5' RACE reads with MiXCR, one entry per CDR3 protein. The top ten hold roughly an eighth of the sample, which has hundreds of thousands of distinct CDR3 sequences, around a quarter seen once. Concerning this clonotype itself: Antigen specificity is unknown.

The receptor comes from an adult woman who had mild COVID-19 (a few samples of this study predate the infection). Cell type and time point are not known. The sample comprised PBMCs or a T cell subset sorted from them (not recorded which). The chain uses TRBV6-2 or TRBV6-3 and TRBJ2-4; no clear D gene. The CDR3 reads CASSPNYPPDIQYF. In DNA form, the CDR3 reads TGTGCCAGCAGTCCCAATTATCCCCCCGACATTCAGTACTTC.